What follows is one T cell receptor (beta chain) and its context. Its antigen is undetermined. Autoimmune disease history or systemic immunosuppression barred patients. This CDR3 contains 15 residues. The germline gives CDR1 MGHDK, CDR2 SYGVNS. With 4 bases removed from V and 5 bases from J, the gap between germline ends came to 15 bases. This specimen comes from a study of OX40 agonist ivuxolimab in advanced cancers. For the study at large: Dose-escalation patients' cancers were hepatocellular carcinoma, melanoma, renal cell or head and neck cancer. Three individuals attained partial responses, comprising one hepatocellular carcinoma case and two cutaneous melanoma cases.

Findings and limits, study-wide: On average, CD8+ T cells showed a greater number of expanded clones than CD4+.

Generated by immunoSEQ multiplex PCR, the TCRdb table keeps only in-frame clones and is missing some. The sample lists about 89,000 clones; roughly 84% were seen once. The receptor's source is an adult with an advanced solid tumor such as melanoma, head and neck, liver or kidney cancer. Sequencing was performed on CD4+ or CD8+ T cells sorted from blood, taken in a trial of the OX40 agonist ivuxolimab. The gene calls are TRBV25-1 and TRBJ1-5; D is perhaps TRBD1 (6 bases). CDR3 sequence reads: CASSVGAGFHQPQHF. The CDR3 DNA is TGTGCCAGCAGTGTGGGGGCAGGTTTTCATCAGCCCCAGCATTTT.